One and the same sample provided the 8 T cell receptor beta chains below, sequenced in a study of blood T cells in healthy people across ages. Alongside a J-beta primer mix, a sample-barcoded 5' primer served in a second PCR lasting about 6 to 12 cycles. TCRdb re-analysed the 5' RACE reads in MiXCR, keeping a single row per CDR3 protein. This repertoire shows roughly 1.6 million distinct CDR3 sequences, roughly 32% found once; its top ten account for 11%. The sequenced sample consisted of blood. The receptors come from a woman aged 25 to 39 in good health.

The chain joins TRBV20-1 to TRBJ2-7, with 9 bases aligning to TRBD1. CDR3 length: 14 amino acids. Germline values: CDR1 DFQATT, CDR2 SNEGSKA (reference sequence). With V trimmed by 6 bases and J by 2 bases, 8 bases remained unmatched. Here the CDR3 reads CSANSGTGTYEQYF. Here the CDR3 DNA reads TGCAGTGCCAATTCCGGGACAGGGACCTACGAGCAGTACTTC.

The genes are TRBV30 and TRBJ2-7, with D perhaps TRBD1 or TRBD2 (5 bases each). CDR3 size: 13 residues. CDR1 GTSNPN and CDR2 SVGIG come from the germline V gene (reference sequence). Trimming shortened V by 6 bases and J by 7 bases, and 19 bases separated the two germline ends. The CDR3 sequence: CACSRDQRNEQYF. The CDR3 region has the DNA TGTGCCTGCAGCCGGGACCAGAGAAATGAGCAGTACTTC.

The DNA of the CDR3 is TGCAGCGGAAAGACCCAATACACTGAAGCTTTCTTT. Translated: CSGKTQYTEAFF. This chain joins TRBV29-1 and TRBJ1-1; unclear D gene. The CDR3 is 12 residues long. V gave up 7 bases and J gave up 3 bases, with 12 bases separating them. Germline lookup yields CDR1 SQVTM and CDR2 ANQGSEA.

The table lists this clonotype with many counts. This sequence joins TRBV4-1 and TRBJ1-4, with 9 bases fitting TRBD1. Germline trimming cut 2 bases from V and 4 bases from J; bases unmatched to any gene: 2. In germline, CDR1 is MGHRA, CDR2 YSYEKL. The CDR3 spans 15 residues. CDR3 bases: TGCGCCAGCAGCCAACGGACAGGGGATAATGAAAAACTGTTTTTT. Its translation: CASSQRTGDNEKLFF.

The chain is built from TRBV5-1 and TRBJ2-5; perhaps TRBD2 as D (5 bases). The CDR3 consists of 15 residues. Deletions cut 7 bases from V and 3 bases from J, with 19 bases between. CDR1 is SGHRS and CDR2 is YFSETQ in the germline V gene. In DNA form, the CDR3 reads TGCGCCAGCGCCGACGAGGGCTGGGGTAAAGAGACCCAGTACTTC. Protein: CASADEGWGKETQYF.

The J gene is TRBJ2-7, the V gene TRBV7-7; no firm D call. There are 14 residues in the CDR3. Germline values: CDR1 SSHAT, CDR2 FNYEAQ (reference sequence). The V end lost 4 bases, the J end lost 0 bases, and 10 bases lay between the germline ends. The CDR3 DNA sequence: TGTGCCAGCAGCTCAACCCTGGACTCCTACGAGCAGTACTTC. Residues: CASSSTLDSYEQYF.

This clonotype came up many times. The chain is built from TRBV29-1 and TRBJ2-7, with TRBD2 as a possible D gene (5 bases). Germline loops: CDR1 SQVTM, CDR2 ANQGSEA. V lost 3 bases, J lost 2 bases, and 17 bases lay in between. The CDR3 totals 15 residues. This chain's CDR3 is CSVESREADPYEQYF. The CDR3 DNA sequence: TGCAGCGTTGAGTCCCGGGAAGCGGATCCCTACGAGCAGTACTTC.

This clonotype came up many times. The CDR3 reads CSAPGLAGWNEQFF. In DNA form, the CDR3 reads TGCAGCGCTCCGGGACTAGCGGGATGGAATGAGCAGTTCTTC. The chain employs TRBV29-1 and TRBJ2-1; 13 positions agree with TRBD2. Per germline, CDR1 SQVTM and CDR2 ANQGSEA. Trimming cost V 7 bases and J 7 bases; bases outside gene matches: 7. The CDR3 is made up of 14 amino acids.